These 8 T cell receptor beta chains share one sample of origin, sequenced in a study of human T cells and chemical hapten exposure. Time point here: patch test 1, 2 weeks after DPC sensitization. Specified treatment: therapeutic diphenylcyclopropenone sensitization with weekly scalp DPC. TCRdb processed the RACE reads anew with MiXCR; each CDR3 protein has one entry. The top ten clones hold 3% to 4% of a sample with fewer than 100,000 distinct CDR3 sequences, about an eighth of them seen once. The sequences come from whole blood, collected in connection with sensitization to the hapten diphenylcyclopropenone (DPC). The receptors here all came from an older woman with alopecia areata. Some clones in this sample may be carry-over from other donors' samples.

This clonotype was counted at least ten times. The CDR3 bases are TGCAGCGTTGTTACAGGCGGCAATCAGCCCCAGCATTTT. Translation gives CSVVTGGNQPQHF. This rearrangement joins TRBV29-1 to TRBJ1-5; D is possibly TRBD1 (5 bases). The V gene lost 4 bases and the J gene lost 2 bases, with 9 bases spanning the gap. CDR3 length equals 13 residues. Germline V lookup: CDR1 SQVTM, CDR2 ANQGSEA.

The chain employs TRBV29-1 and TRBJ2-5; D gene unclear. In germline, CDR1 is SQVTM, CDR2 ANQGSEA. Trimming removed 5 bases from V and 5 bases from J, with 9 bases in between. CDR3 size: 11 residues. The CDR3 region is CSVNTLETQYF. CDR3 bases: TGCAGCGTTAATACGCTGGAGACCCAGTACTTC.

This rearrangement joins TRBV7-3 to TRBJ1-1; TRBD1 matches 7 bases. Trimming took 0 bases from V and 4 from J; bases not matched to a gene: 5. CDR3 length equals 15 residues. Per the germline V gene, CDR1 is SGHTA and CDR2 is FQGTGA. Written as DNA, the CDR3 is TGTGCCAGCAGCTTAACTGGACAGGTTGGCACTGAAGCTTTCTTT. Protein product: CASSLTGQVGTEAFF.

This clonotype came up many times. V gene TRBV3-1 combines with J gene TRBJ2-3, with 10 positions matching TRBD2. The germline CDR1 and CDR2 sequences are LGHDT and YNNKEL (reference sequence). J lost 5 bases, V lost 4 bases, and 9 bases had no gene match. This CDR3 comprises 16 residues. The chain's CDR3 is CASSPVGLAGVDTQYF. The CDR3, as DNA: TGTGCCAGCAGCCCCGTCGGGCTAGCGGGGGTAGATACGCAGTATTTT.

This clonotype was counted at least ten times. The chain uses TRBV10-3 and TRBJ2-6, with 8 bases aligning to TRBD1. The CDR3 length is 17 residues. V dropped 4 bases and J dropped 2; count of bases not matched to a gene: 7. Germline CDR1 and CDR2: ENHRY and SYGVKD. This CDR3 reads CAISARAGGTGANVLTF. CDR3 DNA sequence: TGTGCCATCAGTGCCCGGGCAGGGGGCACTGGGGCCAACGTCCTGACTTTC.

The chain couples TRBV7-9 to TRBJ1-2; D unclear. Trimming took 5 bases from V and 7 from J, leaving 14 bases between them. This CDR3 has 13 residues. Germline-derived CDR1 and CDR2 are SEHNR and FQNEAQ (reference sequence). The DNA for the CDR3 is TGTGCCAGCAGCCCCCTAGAGTCTATTGGCTACACCTTC. Its protein product is CASSPLESIGYTF.

The rearrangement joins TRBV5-1 to TRBJ2-7; tentatively, D is TRBD2 (8 bases). The germline CDR1 and CDR2 sequences are SGHRS and YFSETQ. V was trimmed by 1 base and J by 2 bases, leaving 16 bases between them. CDR3 length: 16 residues. As DNA, the CDR3 is TGCGCCAGCAGCTTGAGTAGCGGGACAGCTACCTACGAGCAGTACTTC. It yields the protein CASSLSSGTATYEQYF.

This sequence joins TRBV20-1 and TRBJ2-7; 10 nucleotides align to TRBD1. This CDR3 is 15 amino acids long. V shed 5 bases, J shed 4 bases, and the junction held 11 bases outside the gene matches. The germline V gene encodes CDR1 DFQATT and CDR2 SNEGSKA (reference sequence). The CDR3 DNA follows: TGCAGTGCTTCTCCCGGGACAGGGGATTTTTACGAGCAGTACTTC. Translated: CSASPGTGDFYEQYF.